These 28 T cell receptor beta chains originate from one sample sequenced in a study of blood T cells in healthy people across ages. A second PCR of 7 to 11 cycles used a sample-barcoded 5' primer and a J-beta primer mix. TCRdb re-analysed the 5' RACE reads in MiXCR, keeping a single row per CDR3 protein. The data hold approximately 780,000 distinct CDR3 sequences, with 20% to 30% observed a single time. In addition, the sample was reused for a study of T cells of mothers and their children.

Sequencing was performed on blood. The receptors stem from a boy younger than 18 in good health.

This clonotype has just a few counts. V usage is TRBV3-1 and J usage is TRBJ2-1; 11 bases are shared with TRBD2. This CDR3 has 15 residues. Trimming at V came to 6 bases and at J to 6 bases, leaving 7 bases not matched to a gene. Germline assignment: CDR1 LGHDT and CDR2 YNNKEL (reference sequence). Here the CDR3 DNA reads TGTGCCAGCAGTCCGACTAGCGGGACCTTCAATGAGCAGTTCTTC. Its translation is CASSPTSGTFNEQFF.

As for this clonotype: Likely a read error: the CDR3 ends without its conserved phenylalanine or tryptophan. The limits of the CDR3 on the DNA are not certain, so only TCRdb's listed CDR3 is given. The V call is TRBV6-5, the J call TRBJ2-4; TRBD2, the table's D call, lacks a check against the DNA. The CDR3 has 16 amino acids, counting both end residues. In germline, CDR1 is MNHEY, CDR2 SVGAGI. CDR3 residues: CASSSKRDGGKNIQCS.

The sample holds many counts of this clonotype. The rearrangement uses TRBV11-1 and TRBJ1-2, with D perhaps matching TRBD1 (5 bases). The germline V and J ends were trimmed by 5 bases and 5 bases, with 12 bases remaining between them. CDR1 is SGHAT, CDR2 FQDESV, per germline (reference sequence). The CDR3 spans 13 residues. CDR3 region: CASSLGRLYGYTF. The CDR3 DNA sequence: TGTGCCAGCAGCCTGGGACGGCTATATGGCTACACCTTC.

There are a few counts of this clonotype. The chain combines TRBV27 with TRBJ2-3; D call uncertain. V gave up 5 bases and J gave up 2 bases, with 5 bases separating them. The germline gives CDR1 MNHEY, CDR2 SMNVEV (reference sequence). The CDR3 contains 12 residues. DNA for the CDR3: TGTGCCAGCAGTCCGGTCACAGATACGCAGTATTTT. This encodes CASSPVTDTQYF.

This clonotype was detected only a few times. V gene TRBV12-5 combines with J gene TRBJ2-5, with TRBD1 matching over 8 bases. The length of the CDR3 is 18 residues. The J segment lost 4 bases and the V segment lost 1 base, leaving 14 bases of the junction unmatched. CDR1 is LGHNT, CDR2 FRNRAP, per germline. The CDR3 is CASGLALTGTGRSETQYF. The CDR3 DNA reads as TGTGCTAGTGGTTTGGCGCTGACCGGGACAGGTCGATCAGAGACCCAGTACTTC.

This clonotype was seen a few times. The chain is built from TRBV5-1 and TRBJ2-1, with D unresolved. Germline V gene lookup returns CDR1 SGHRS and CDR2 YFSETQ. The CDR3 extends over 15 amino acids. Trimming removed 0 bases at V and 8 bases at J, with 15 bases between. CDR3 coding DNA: TGCGCCAGCAGCTTGGCGGCAGGCCTTATGTATGAGCAGTTCTTC. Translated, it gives CASSLAAGLMYEQFF.

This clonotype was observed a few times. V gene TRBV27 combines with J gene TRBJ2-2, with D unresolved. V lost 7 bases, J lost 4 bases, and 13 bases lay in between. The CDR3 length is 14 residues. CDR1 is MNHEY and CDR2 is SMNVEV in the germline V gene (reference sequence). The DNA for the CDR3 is TGTGCCAGCACCCAAAACCCGTCCACCGGGGAGCTGTTTTTT. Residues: CASTQNPSTGELFF.

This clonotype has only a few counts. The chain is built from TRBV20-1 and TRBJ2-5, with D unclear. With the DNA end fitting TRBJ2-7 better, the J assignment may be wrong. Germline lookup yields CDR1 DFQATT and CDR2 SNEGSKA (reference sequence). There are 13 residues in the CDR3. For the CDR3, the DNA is TGCAGTGCTAGAGGCGTGAGTCTCTACGAGCAGTACTTC. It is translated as CSARGVSLYEQYF.

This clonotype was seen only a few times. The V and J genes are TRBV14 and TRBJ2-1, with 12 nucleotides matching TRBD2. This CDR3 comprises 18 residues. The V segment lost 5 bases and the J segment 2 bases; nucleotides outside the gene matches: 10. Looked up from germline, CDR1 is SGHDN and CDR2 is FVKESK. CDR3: CASSVTSGGPATYNEQFF. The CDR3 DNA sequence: TGTGCCAGCAGCGTCACTAGCGGGGGGCCCGCCACCTACAATGAGCAGTTCTTC.

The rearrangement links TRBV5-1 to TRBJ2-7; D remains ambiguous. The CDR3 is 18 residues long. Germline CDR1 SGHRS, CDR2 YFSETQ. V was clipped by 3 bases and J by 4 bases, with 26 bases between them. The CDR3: CASSSKLGSKDPRYEQYF. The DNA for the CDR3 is TGCGCCAGCAGCTCCAAATTGGGGTCTAAGGACCCACGTTACGAGCAGTACTTC.

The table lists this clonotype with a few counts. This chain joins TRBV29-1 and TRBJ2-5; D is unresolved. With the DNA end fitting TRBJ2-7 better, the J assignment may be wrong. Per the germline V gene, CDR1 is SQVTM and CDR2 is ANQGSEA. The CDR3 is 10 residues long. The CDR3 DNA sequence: TGCAGCGTTGGGACCAACGAGCAGTACTTC. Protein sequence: CSVGTNEQYF.

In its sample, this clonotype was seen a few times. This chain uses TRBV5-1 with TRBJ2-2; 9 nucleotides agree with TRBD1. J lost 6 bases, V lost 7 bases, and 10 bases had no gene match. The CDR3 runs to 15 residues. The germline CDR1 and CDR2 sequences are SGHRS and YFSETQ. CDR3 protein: CASASGQGAPGELFF. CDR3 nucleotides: TGCGCCAGCGCCTCGGGACAGGGTGCCCCCGGGGAGCTGTTTTTT.

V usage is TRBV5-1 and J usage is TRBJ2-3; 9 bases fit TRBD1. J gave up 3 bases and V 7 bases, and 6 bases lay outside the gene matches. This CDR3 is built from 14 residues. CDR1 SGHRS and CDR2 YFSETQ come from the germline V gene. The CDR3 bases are TGCGCCAGCGGACGACAGGGGGAGACAGATACGCAGTATTTT. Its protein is CASGRQGETDTQYF.

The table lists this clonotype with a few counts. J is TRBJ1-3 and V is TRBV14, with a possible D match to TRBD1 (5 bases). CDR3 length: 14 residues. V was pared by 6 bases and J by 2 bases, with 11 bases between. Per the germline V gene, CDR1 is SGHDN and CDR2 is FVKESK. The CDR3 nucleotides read TGTGCCAGCAGTCAGGGTGCTACTGGAAACACCATATATTTT. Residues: CASSQGATGNTIYF.

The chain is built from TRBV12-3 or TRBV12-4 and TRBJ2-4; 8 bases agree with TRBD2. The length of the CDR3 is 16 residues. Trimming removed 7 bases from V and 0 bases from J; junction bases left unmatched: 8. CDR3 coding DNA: TGTGCCAGCACTAGCGGGCAGCTAATAGCCAAAAACATTCAGTACTTC. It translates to CASTSGQLIAKNIQYF.

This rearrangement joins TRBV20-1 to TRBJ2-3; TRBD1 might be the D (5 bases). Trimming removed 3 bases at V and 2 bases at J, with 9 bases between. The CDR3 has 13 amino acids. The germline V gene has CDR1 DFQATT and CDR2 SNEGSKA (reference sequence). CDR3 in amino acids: CSARTVPTDTQYF. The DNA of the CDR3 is TGCAGTGCTAGGACAGTCCCCACAGATACGCAGTATTTT.

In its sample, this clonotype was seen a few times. The CDR3 loop is CASSSAAGGHYGYTF. Written as DNA, the CDR3 is TGCGCCAGCAGCTCGGCGGCAGGGGGTCACTATGGCTACACCTTC. The rearrangement uses TRBV5-1 and TRBJ1-2, with 7 bases fitting TRBD1. The length of the CDR3 is 15 residues. CDR1 is SGHRS, CDR2 YFSETQ, per germline. The V segment lost 3 bases and the J segment 3 bases; nucleotides outside the gene matches: 8. The full variable domain, rest sourced from reference TRBV5-1 and TRBJ1-2, is KAGVTQTPRYLIKTRGQQVTLSCSPISGHRSVSWYQQTPGQGLQFLFEYFSETQRNKGNFPGRFSGRQFSNSRSEMNVSTLELGDSALYLCASSSAAGGHYGYTFGSGTRLTVV.

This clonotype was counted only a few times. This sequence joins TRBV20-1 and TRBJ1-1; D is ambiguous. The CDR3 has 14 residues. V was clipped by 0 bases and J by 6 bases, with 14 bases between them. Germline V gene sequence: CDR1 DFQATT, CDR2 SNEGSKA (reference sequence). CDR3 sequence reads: CSARDRGYGPEAFF. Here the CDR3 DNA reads TGCAGTGCTAGAGATCGCGGTTACGGGCCTGAAGCTTTCTTT.

CDR3 sequence reads: CASSQDQGNIQYF. For the CDR3, the DNA is TGCGCCAGCAGCCAAGATCAGGGCAACATTCAGTACTTC. This chain joins TRBV4-3 and TRBJ2-4; tentative D call: TRBD1 (5 bases). Trimming cost V 0 bases and J 7 bases, with 7 bases left between them. The CDR3 is 13 amino acids. The germline gives CDR1 LGHNA, CDR2 YSLEER.

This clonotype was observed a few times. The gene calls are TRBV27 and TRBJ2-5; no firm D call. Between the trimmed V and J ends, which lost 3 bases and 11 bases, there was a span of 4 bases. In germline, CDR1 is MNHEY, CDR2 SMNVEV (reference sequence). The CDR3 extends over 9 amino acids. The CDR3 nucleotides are TGTGCCAGCAGTTTTCGGCAGTACTTC. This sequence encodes CASSFRQYF.

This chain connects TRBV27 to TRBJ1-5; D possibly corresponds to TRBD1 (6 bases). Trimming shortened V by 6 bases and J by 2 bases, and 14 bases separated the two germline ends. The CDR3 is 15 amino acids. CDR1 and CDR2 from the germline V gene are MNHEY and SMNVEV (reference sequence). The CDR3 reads CASRLGQGGNQPQHF. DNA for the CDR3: TGTGCCAGCAGGCTGGGACAAGGGGGCAATCAGCCCCAGCATTTT.

The DNA of the CDR3 is TGTGCCAGCAGCGCCCGTGAGAACCAGGCTGGAAACACCATATATTTT. Encoded protein: CASSARENQAGNTIYF. This chain links TRBV7-8 with TRBJ1-3; D ambiguous. The germline gives CDR1 SGHVS, CDR2 FQNEAQ. The CDR3 has 16 residues. Trimming took 5 bases from V and 2 from J, leaving 16 bases between them.

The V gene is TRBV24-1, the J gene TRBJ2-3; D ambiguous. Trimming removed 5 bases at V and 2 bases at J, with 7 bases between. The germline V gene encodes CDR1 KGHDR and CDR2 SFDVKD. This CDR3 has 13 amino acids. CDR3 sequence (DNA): TGTGCCACCAGTGGAGGAGACACAGATACGCAGTATTTT. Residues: CATSGGDTDTQYF.

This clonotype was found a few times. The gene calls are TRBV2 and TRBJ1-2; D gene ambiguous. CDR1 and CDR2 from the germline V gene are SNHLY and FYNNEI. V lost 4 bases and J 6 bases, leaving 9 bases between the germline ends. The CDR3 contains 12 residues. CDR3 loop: CASSVAFHGYTF. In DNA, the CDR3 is TGTGCCAGCAGTGTAGCTTTTCATGGCTACACCTTC.

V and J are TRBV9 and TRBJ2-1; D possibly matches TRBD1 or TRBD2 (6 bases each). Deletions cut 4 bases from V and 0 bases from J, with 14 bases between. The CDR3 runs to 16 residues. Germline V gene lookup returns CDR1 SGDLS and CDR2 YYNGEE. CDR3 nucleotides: TGTGCCAGCAGCCTCGGGGGCGATCTCTCCTACAATGAGCAGTTCTTC. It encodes CASSLGGDLSYNEQFF.

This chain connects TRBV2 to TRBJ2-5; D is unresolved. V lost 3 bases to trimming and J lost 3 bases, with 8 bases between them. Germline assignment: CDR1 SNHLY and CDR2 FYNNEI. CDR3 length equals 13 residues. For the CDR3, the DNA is TGTGCCAGCAGTGAGATTCCCAAAGAGACCCAGTACTTC. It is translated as CASSEIPKETQYF.

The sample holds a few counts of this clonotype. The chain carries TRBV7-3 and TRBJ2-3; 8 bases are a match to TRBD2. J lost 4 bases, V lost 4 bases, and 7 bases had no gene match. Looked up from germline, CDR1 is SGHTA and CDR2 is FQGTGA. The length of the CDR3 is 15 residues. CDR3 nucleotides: TGTGCCAGCAGCTCCAACGGGGGGGCCGCAGATACGCAGTATTTT. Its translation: CASSSNGGAADTQYF.

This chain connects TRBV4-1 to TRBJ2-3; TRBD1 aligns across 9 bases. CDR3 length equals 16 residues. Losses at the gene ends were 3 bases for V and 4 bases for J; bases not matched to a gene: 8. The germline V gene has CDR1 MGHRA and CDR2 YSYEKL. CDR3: CASSHAKGQGPDTQYF. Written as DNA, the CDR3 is TGCGCCAGCAGCCATGCTAAGGGACAGGGACCAGATACGCAGTATTTT.